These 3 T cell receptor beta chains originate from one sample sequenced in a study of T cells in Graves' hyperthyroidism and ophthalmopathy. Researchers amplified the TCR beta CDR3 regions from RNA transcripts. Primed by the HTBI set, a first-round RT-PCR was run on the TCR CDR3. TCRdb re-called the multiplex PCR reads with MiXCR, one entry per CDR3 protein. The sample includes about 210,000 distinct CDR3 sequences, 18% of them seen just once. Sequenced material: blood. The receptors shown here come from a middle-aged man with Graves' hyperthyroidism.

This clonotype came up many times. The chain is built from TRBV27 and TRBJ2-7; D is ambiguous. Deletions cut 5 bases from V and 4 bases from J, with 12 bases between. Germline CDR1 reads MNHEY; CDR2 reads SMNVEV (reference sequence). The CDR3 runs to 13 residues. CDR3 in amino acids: CASSPRPLYEQYF. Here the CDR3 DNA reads TGTGCCAGCAGTCCTCGGCCACTTTACGAGCAGTACTTC.

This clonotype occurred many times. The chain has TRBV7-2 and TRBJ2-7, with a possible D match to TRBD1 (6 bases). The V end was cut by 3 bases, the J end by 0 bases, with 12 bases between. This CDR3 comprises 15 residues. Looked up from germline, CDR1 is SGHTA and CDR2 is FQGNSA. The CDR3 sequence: CASSFGTLVSYEQYF. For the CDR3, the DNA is TGTGCCAGCAGCTTCGGGACATTGGTCTCCTACGAGCAGTACTTC.

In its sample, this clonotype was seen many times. The CDR3 sequence is CASSPISYEQYF. The CDR3 DNA is TGTGCCAGCAGCCCCATTTCCTACGAGCAGTACTTC. The V call is TRBV3-1, the J call TRBJ2-7, with D hard to call. The CDR3 runs to 12 residues. Germline lookup yields CDR1 LGHDT and CDR2 YNNKEL (reference sequence). Between the trimmed V and J ends, which lost 4 bases and 1 base, there was a span of 5 bases.